One sample yielded the 9 T cell receptor beta chains listed below, sequenced in a study of cytotoxic CD8 clonotypes in ibrutinib-treated CLL. Generated by immunoSEQ multiplex PCR, the TCRdb table keeps only in-frame clones and is missing some. The sample consists of approximately 70,000 clones, approximately 80% of them appearing once. The sequences come from PBMCs, collected at disease progression, from a patient treated with ibrutinib. The receptors originated from a human donor with chronic lymphocytic leukemia.

The chain employs TRBV27 and TRBJ2-1; D might be TRBD1 (5 bases). The V end was cut by 6 bases, the J end by 8 bases, with 14 bases between. The CDR3 is 13 residues long. Germline values: CDR1 MNHEY, CDR2 SMNVEV (reference sequence). The CDR3 here is CASRGVFEYEQFF. CDR3 bases: TGTGCCAGCAGAGGGGTTTTCGAGTATGAGCAGTTCTTC.

The chain carries TRBV5-1 and TRBJ2-5, with a possible D match to TRBD2 (6 bases). The CDR3 has 17 residues. Germline assignment: CDR1 SGHRS and CDR2 YFSETQ. V lost 0 bases, J lost 4 bases, and 19 bases lay in between. The CDR3 spells CASSLDGSGRGGETQYF. DNA of the CDR3: TGCGCCAGCAGCTTGGATGGTAGCGGTAGGGGTGGAGAGACCCAGTACTTC.

This chain links TRBV6-5 with TRBJ1-5, with D hard to call. The V gene's germline CDR1 is MNHEY and CDR2 SVGAGI. The germline V and J ends were trimmed by 2 bases and 5 bases, with 7 bases remaining between them. The CDR3 consists of 13 residues. CDR3 sequence (DNA): TGTGCCAGCAGTTACAACAGAGATCAGCCCCAGCATTTT. This codes for CASSYNRDQPQHF.

By frequency in the sample, this clone is medium-sized. The chain recombines TRBV11-1 with TRBJ2-1; D uncertain. The CDR3 consists of 16 residues. CDR1 SGHAT and CDR2 FQDESV come from the germline V gene (reference sequence). Between the trimmed V and J ends, which lost 1 base and 2 bases, there was a span of 12 bases. CDR3: CASSLGKGKPYNEQFF. CDR3 DNA sequence: TGTGCCAGCAGCTTAGGCAAAGGGAAACCCTACAATGAGCAGTTCTTC. Supplemented by reference TRBV11-1 and TRBJ2-1, the full variable domain reads EAEVAQSPRYKITEKSQAVAFWCDPISGHATLYWYRQILGQGPELLVQFQDESVVDDSQLPKDRFSAERLKGVDSTLKIQPAELGDSAMYLCASSLGKGKPYNEQFFGPGTRLTVL.

This rearrangement joins TRBV2 to TRBJ2-2; D is uncertain. The CDR3 spans 13 residues. Trimming shortened V by 4 bases and J by 3 bases, and 6 bases separated the two germline ends. Germline V gene sequence: CDR1 SNHLY, CDR2 FYNNEI. DNA for the CDR3: TGTGCCAGCAGTGGAGCACACACCGGGGAGCTGTTTTTT. Translating it yields CASSGAHTGELFF.

The sample holds one count of this clone. V gene TRBV28 combines with J gene TRBJ2-7, with 8 bases matching TRBD1. CDR1 and CDR2 from the germline V gene are MDHEN and SYDVKM. V lost 1 base, J lost 5 bases, and 7 bases stayed unmatched. The CDR3 has 15 residues. CDR3 amino acids: CASSLLSLRGHEQYF. CDR3 coding DNA: TGTGCCAGCAGTTTATTATCCCTCAGGGGGCACGAGCAGTACTTC.

V is TRBV29-1 and J is TRBJ1-2; D unresolved. CDR1 SQVTM and CDR2 ANQGSEA come from the germline V gene. V gave up 7 bases and J gave up 7 bases, with 19 bases separating them. This CDR3 is 13 amino acids long. CDR3 sequence (DNA): TGCAGCGCATCCCAACGACTGGGTTTTGGCTACACCTTC. Amino acids: CSASQRLGFGYTF.

The rearrangement uses TRBV7-6 and TRBJ2-2, with 7 bases that match TRBD2. Trimming at V came to 1 base and at J to 4 bases, leaving 3 bases not matched to a gene. The CDR3 loop spans 15 amino acids. Germline V CDR1 and CDR2: SGHVS, FNYEAQ. CDR3 region: CASSLGGRGTGELFF. CDR3 coding DNA: TGTGCCAGCAGCTTAGGCGGGAGAGGCACCGGGGAGCTGTTTTTT.

The CDR3 spells CASSSRDRENSPLHF. CDR3 DNA: TGTGCCAGCAGTTCAAGGGACAGGGAGAATTCACCCCTCCACTTT. This chain uses TRBV27 with TRBJ1-6; 9 bases map to TRBD1. V was pared by 4 bases and J by 7 bases, with 5 bases of the junction left unmatched. The V gene's germline CDR1 is MNHEY and CDR2 SMNVEV (reference sequence). The CDR3 has 15 amino acids.